The 11 T cell receptor beta chains reported below all come from one sample, sequenced in a study of vaccination effects on CD4 cells after COVID-19. Viral peptide pools were used in the ViraFEST assay to expand antigen-specific CD4+ T cells, and sequencing came afterward. Once cultured for nine to ten days, the cells underwent separation to obtain CD4+ T cells. Sequencing was performed with immunoSEQ multiplex PCR; in TCRdb, only in-frame clones are kept and a portion is missing. Here the sample spans about 79,000 clones, 74% being singletons. The antigens these receptors bind are not known. Specimen: CD4+ T cells from PBMCs cultured with HCoV-229E spike peptides, collected before COVID-19 vaccination. Receptors originate from a human donor who received a COVID-19 vaccine.

J is TRBJ1-4 and V is TRBV9; no definite D call. Trimming cost V 4 bases and J 7 bases, with 17 bases left between them. Germline V gene sequence: CDR1 SGDLS, CDR2 YYNGEE. The CDR3 has 15 residues. The CDR3 sequence: CASSPSPGISEKLFF. The CDR3 coding sequence is TGTGCCAGCAGCCCCAGTCCGGGTATTAGTGAAAAACTGTTTTTT.

CDR3 bases: TGCAGCGTTGAGAGGCAGGGCTGGGAGACCCAGTACTTC. The encoded protein is CSVERQGWETQYF. The chain recombines TRBV29-1 with TRBJ2-5, with D tentatively TRBD1 (5 bases). The V and J ends lost 3 bases and 5 bases respectively, with 13 bases between them. The CDR3 runs 13 residues. The V gene's germline CDR1 is SQVTM and CDR2 ANQGSEA.

The chain joins TRBV7-2 to TRBJ2-1; 10 bases align to TRBD2. Trimming took 4 bases from V and 8 from J; bases not matched to a gene: 5. The CDR3 consists of 14 residues. Germline lookup yields CDR1 SGHTA and CDR2 FQGNSA. CDR3 coding DNA: TGTGCCAGCAGCTCTAGCGGGGGACCTGATGAGCAGTTCTTC. This gives the protein CASSSSGGPDEQFF.

The rearrangement uses TRBV7-2 and TRBJ1-2, with a tentative D call TRBD1 (6 bases). CDR3 size: 14 residues. V lost 8 bases to trimming and J lost 10 bases, with 23 bases between them. In germline, CDR1 is SGHTA, CDR2 FQGNSA. The CDR3 region has the DNA TGTGCCAGCGCCCTGGGGGGTCAGGGGATAGACTACACCTTC. As protein: CASALGGQGIDYTF.

The V and J genes are TRBV24-1 and TRBJ2-3; tentative D call: TRBD2 (6 bases). The CDR3 length is 14 residues. The germline V gene encodes CDR1 KGHDR and CDR2 SFDVKD. V was clipped by 3 bases and J by 4 bases, with 10 bases between them. CDR3 sequence: CATSDAGRADTQYF. CDR3 in DNA: TGTGCCACCAGTGATGCGGGGAGAGCAGATACGCAGTATTTT.

This sequence joins TRBV24-1 and TRBJ2-1; D may be TRBD1 (8 bases). The germline V gene encodes CDR1 KGHDR and CDR2 SFDVKD. With 4 bases removed from V and 7 bases from J, the gap between germline ends came to 16 bases. The CDR3 totals 15 residues. The CDR3 sequence: CATSDPDRGGNEQFF. CDR3 in DNA: TGTGCCACCAGTGACCCTGACAGGGGAGGGAATGAGCAGTTCTTC.

This clone turned up a few times. The chain combines TRBV7-3 with TRBJ1-2; D may be TRBD1 (5 bases). Deletions cut 4 bases from V and 8 bases from J, with 14 bases between. From germline, CDR1 is SGHTA and CDR2 FQGTGA. This CDR3 has 13 amino acids. The CDR3 loop reads CASSSPQGVGYTF. CDR3 DNA: TGTGCCAGCAGCTCCCCCCAGGGCGTGGGCTACACCTTC.

V and J are TRBV7-9 and TRBJ1-6, with D perhaps matching TRBD1 (5 bases). V lost 6 bases, J lost 8 bases, and 14 bases lay in between. CDR3 length: 14 amino acids. CDR1 is SEHNR and CDR2 is FQNEAQ in the germline V gene (reference sequence). The CDR3 protein is CASRKRVGDSPLHF. In nucleotides, the CDR3 is TGTGCCAGCAGAAAACGGGTAGGGGATTCACCCCTCCACTTT. Full variable domain (remainder filled in from reference TRBV7-9 and TRBJ1-6): DTGVSQNPRHKITKRGQNVTFRCDPISEHNRLYWYRQTLGQGPEFLTYFQNEAQLEKSRLLSDRFSAERPKGSFSTLEIQRTEQGDSAMYLCASRKRVGDSPLHFGNGTRLTVT.

The rearrangement links TRBV5-1 to TRBJ2-5; D possibly matches TRBD1 or TRBD2 (5 bases each). V lost 4 bases, J lost 2 bases, and 12 bases lay in between. The CDR3 contains 14 residues. Looked up from germline, CDR1 is SGHRS and CDR2 is YFSETQ. Here the CDR3 reads CASSPGTQQETQYF. DNA of the CDR3: TGCGCCAGCAGCCCCGGGACCCAACAAGAGACCCAGTACTTC.

The table lists this clone with a count of one. The chain joins TRBV24-1 to TRBJ2-3; D remains ambiguous. The CDR3 length is 14 residues. Per the germline V gene, CDR1 is KGHDR and CDR2 is SFDVKD. V was trimmed by 3 bases and J by 0 bases, leaving 6 bases between them. The DNA of the CDR3 is TGTGCCACCAGTGATCAGAGAAGCACAGATACGCAGTATTTT. Protein sequence: CATSDQRSTDTQYF.

The J gene is TRBJ1-1, the V gene TRBV30, with TRBD1 as a possible D gene (5 bases). CDR3 length equals 16 residues. V shed 0 bases and J shed 1 base, with 15 bases lying between them. Germline lookup yields CDR1 GTSNPN and CDR2 SVGIG (reference sequence). CDR3 sequence: CAWSVSRSGANTEAFF. DNA for the CDR3: TGTGCCTGGAGTGTATCCAGGTCCGGGGCGAACACTGAAGCTTTCTTT.